These T cell receptor beta chains were read from a single sample in a study of cytomegalovirus exposure and HLA in healthy donors. Generated by immunoSEQ multiplex PCR, the TCRdb table keeps only in-frame clones and is missing some. The sample contains 150,000 to 200,000 clones, about 88% of which appear only once. The material sequenced was PBMCs. These receptors were collected from a woman aged 18-30 years in good health and CMV-seronegative. Both conserved end residues are part of each CDR3. D genes are given only for firm matches. Clone size is stated in some rows and not others, as once, few, many or a class when expanded.

size: few
J: TRBJ1-2
D: TRBD1
V: TRBV2
DNA: TGTGCCAGCAGGTACAGGGGGAATGAAAATGGCTACACCTTC
CDR3: CASRYRGNENGYTF

size: -
J: TRBJ1-1
D: -
V: TRBV9
DNA: TGTGCCAGCAGCGCGCGACGGGGGGATGGCACTGAAGCTTTCTTT
CDR3: CASSARRGDGTEAFF

size: -
J: TRBJ1-4
D: -
V: TRBV13
DNA: TGTGCCAGCAGCTTAGCAGGAGAAAAACTGTTTTTT
CDR3: CASSLAGEKLFF

size: -
J: TRBJ1-5
D: -
V: TRBV30
DNA: TGTGCCTGGAGTGTACGGGGTTCGAACAGGGTGGATCAGCCCCAGCATTTT
CDR3: CAWSVRGSNRVDQPQHF

size: -
J: TRBJ1-1
D: -
V: TRBV9
DNA: TGTGCCAGCAGCGTAGGTATACAGACGAACACTGAAGCTTTCTTT
CDR3: CASSVGIQTNTEAFF

size: once
J: TRBJ1-6
D: -
V: TRBV10-3
DNA: TGTGCCATCAGTGAGCCTCAACAGGGTTCCTATAATTCACCCCTCCACTTT
CDR3: CAISEPQQGSYNSPLHF

size: few
J: TRBJ1-1
D: -
V: TRBV27
DNA: TGTGCCAGCAGCTCGACAGGAATCACTGAAGCTTTCTTT
CDR3: CASSSTGITEAFF

size: -
J: TRBJ2-5
D: -
V: TRBV2
DNA: TGTGCCAGCAGCTTCTTGAGGGGGGAGACCCAGTACTTC
CDR3: CASSFLRGETQYF

size: -
J: TRBJ2-2
D: -
V: TRBV7-2
DNA: TGTGCCAGCAGCTTAGCGAGGGTAACCACCGGGGAGCTGTTTTTT
CDR3: CASSLARVTTGELFF

size: -
J: TRBJ1-2
D: -
V: TRBV6-5
DNA: TGTGCCAGCAAGAGTGACTCTCGCTCACGATATGGCTACACCTTC
CDR3: CASKSDSRSRYGYTF

size: few
J: TRBJ2-4
D: TRBD2
V: TRBV11-2
DNA: TGTGCCAGCAGCTCAGAGCGGGGGGGTCCAAAAAACATTCAGTACTTC
CDR3: CASSSERGGPKNIQYF

size: -
J: TRBJ2-7
D: TRBD1
V: TRBV7-9
DNA: TGTGCCAGCAGTAACCGACAGGGCGTGGGCGAGCAGTACTTC
CDR3: CASSNRQGVGEQYF

size: -
J: TRBJ1-1
D: -
V: TRBV5-1
DNA: TGCGCCAGCAGGGAGTGGACAATCGGCTCTGAAGCTTTCTTT
CDR3: CASREWTIGSEAFF

size: -
J: TRBJ2-5
D: -
V: TRBV10-2
DNA: TGCGCCACCTCGCGCTTTCGATCTGAAGAGACCCAGTACTTC
CDR3: CATSRFRSEETQYF

size: -
J: TRBJ2-7
D: TRBD1
V: TRBV7-8
DNA: TGTGCCAGCAGCGTCCGGGACAGGGTCCTCTACGAGCAGTACTTC
CDR3: CASSVRDRVLYEQYF

size: -
J: TRBJ1-2
D: -
V: TRBV29-1
DNA: TGCAGCGTTGTCGAGGGGGATGGCTATGGCTACACCTTC
CDR3: CSVVEGDGYGYTF

size: -
J: TRBJ1-5
D: TRBD1
V: TRBV29-1
DNA: TGCAGCATCCGGGACAGCGATCAGCCCCAGCATTTT
CDR3: CSIRDSDQPQHF

size: -
J: TRBJ2-6
D: TRBD1
V: TRBV5-1
DNA: TGCGCCAGCAGCTTGGCCCAGGACAGGTTAAGCTCTGGGGCCAACGTCCTGACTTTC
CDR3: CASSLAQDRLSSGANVLTF

size: -
J: TRBJ1-2
D: TRBD1
V: TRBV5-1
DNA: TGCGCCAGCGTCCCCGGGACAGGAAAGAACTATGGCTACACCTTC
CDR3: CASVPGTGKNYGYTF

size: -
J: TRBJ1-2
D: -
V: TRBV7-9
DNA: TGTGCCAGCAGCTGGAAAGGGGACTATGGCTACACCTTC
CDR3: CASSWKGDYGYTF

size: -
J: TRBJ1-2
D: TRBD1
V: TRBV6-5
DNA: TGTGCCAGCAGTTACTCGGGACAGGGAGATCGCTATGGCTACACCTTC
CDR3: CASSYSGQGDRYGYTF

size: -
J: TRBJ2-1
D: TRBD2
V: TRBV7-2
DNA: TGTGCCAGCAGCCCGCGACTAGCGGGAGGATCGGGAGGAAATGAGCAGTTCTTC
CDR3: CASSPRLAGGSGGNEQFF

size: -
J: TRBJ2-1
D: -
V: TRBV19
DNA: TGTGCCAGTAACCCATGGCAGGGCTATGAGCAGTTCTTC
CDR3: CASNPWQGYEQFF

size: -
J: TRBJ2-2
D: TRBD1
V: TRBV10-3
DNA: TGTGCCATCAGCGGCTCCCGGGACAGGGTGGACACCGGGGAGCTGTTTTTT
CDR3: CAISGSRDRVDTGELFF

size: -
J: TRBJ1-2
D: TRBD1
V: TRBV29-1
DNA: TGCAGCGTTTATGTGGACAGGGGGAAAGGCTACACCTTC
CDR3: CSVYVDRGKGYTF

size: -
J: TRBJ2-1
D: TRBD2
V: TRBV6-5
DNA: TGTGCCAGCAGGGCGGGGGGCCCGGATGAGCAGTTCTTC
CDR3: CASRAGGPDEQFF

size: -
J: TRBJ2-7
D: TRBD2
V: TRBV11-2
DNA: TGTGCCAGCAGGACGGGACTAGCGGGAGGCTCCCGCTACGAGCAGTACTTC
CDR3: CASRTGLAGGSRYEQYF

size: -
J: TRBJ2-7
D: TRBD2
V: TRBV7-2
DNA: TGTGCCAGCGGGGGGACTAGCGGGAGCGAGCAGTACTTC
CDR3: CASGGTSGSEQYF

size: -
J: TRBJ1-3
D: -
V: TRBV2
DNA: TGTGCCAGCAGTTTACTCTCTGGAAACACCATATATTTT
CDR3: CASSLLSGNTIYF

size: -
J: TRBJ2-7
D: TRBD1
V: TRBV30
DNA: TGTGCCTGGAGTGCCCTCGACAGGGTCAACGGCGAGCAGTACTTC
CDR3: CAWSALDRVNGEQYF

size: -
J: TRBJ2-7
D: TRBD1
V: TRBV5-1
DNA: TGCGCCAGCAGCTTTGACAGGGGGCCCTACGAGCAGTACTTC
CDR3: CASSFDRGPYEQYF